This T cell receptor (beta chain) derives from a study of cytomegalovirus exposure and HLA in healthy donors. Study observations and caveats: The study found most TCR sequences rare, yet found some public TCRs in many donors. In vitro experiments confirmed that three CMV-associated chains were specific for CMV antigens. With high specificity and sensitivity, the classifier reportedly diagnosed cytomegalovirus status. The study designated roughly 150 TCR beta chains cytomegalovirus-associated.

Comment on this clone: No antigen is known for it.

The repertoire was sequenced with immunoSEQ multiplex PCR; TCRdb's copy has only in-frame clones and lacks some. Of some 210,000 clones listed, approximately 87% were seen once; the top ten hold around 5.5%. Germline V gives CDR1 MNHNS, CDR2 SASEGT. With V trimmed by 0 bases and J by 7 bases, 7 bases remained unmatched. This CDR3 contains 16 residues. The sample comprised PBMCs. The sequence came from a woman between 18 and 30 years old in good health and CMV-seronegative. V and J are TRBV6-1 and TRBJ2-7; 12 bases are shared with TRBD1. Here the CDR3 reads CASSEAEGQGAGEQYF. The CDR3 nucleotides read TGTGCCAGCAGTGAAGCGGAGGGACAGGGGGCGGGAGAGCAGTACTTC.